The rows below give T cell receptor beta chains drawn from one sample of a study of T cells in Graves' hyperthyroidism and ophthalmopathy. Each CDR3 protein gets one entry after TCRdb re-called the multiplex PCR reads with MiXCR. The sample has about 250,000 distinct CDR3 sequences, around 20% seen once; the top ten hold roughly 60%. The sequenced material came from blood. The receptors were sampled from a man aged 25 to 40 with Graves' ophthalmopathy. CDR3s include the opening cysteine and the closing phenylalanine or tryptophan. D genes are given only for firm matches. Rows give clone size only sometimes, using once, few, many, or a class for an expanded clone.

TGCAGTGCTCCGAGGGGACAGCTGAACACTGAAGCTTTCTTT,CSAPRGQLNTEAFF,TRBJ1-1,-,TRBV20-1,TRBD1
TGTGCCAGCAGCAGAGACAGTGTTGATACGCAGTATTTT,CASSRDSVDTQYF,TRBJ2-3,few,TRBV12-3/TRBV12-4,-
TGTGCCAGCAGCTTACTTGGGACGGTTGAGCAGTTCTTC,CASSLLGTVEQFF,TRBJ2-1,many,TRBV7-6,-
TGCGCCAGCAGCTTGGAGGGAGTGGTGCAGTTCTTC,CASSLEGVVQFF,TRBJ2-1,many,TRBV5-1,-
TGTGCCTGGAGTCCAGGACGGAAAAATTCACCCCTCCACTTT,CAWSPGRKNSPLHF,TRBJ1-6,many,TRBV30,-
TGTGCCAGCAGCTTTGGGGCAGGGGGGACCTACGAGCAGTACTTC,CASSFGAGGTYEQYF,TRBJ2-7,many,TRBV11-2,-
TGCAGTGCTAGAGACGAAACGACAGGGCTTAATGAAAAACTGTTTTTT,CSARDETTGLNEKLFF,TRBJ1-4,many,TRBV20-1,TRBD1
TGTGCCAGCAGACTGGTGGGAGCTACCACAGATACGCAGTATTTT,CASRLVGATTDTQYF,TRBJ2-3,-,TRBV11-2,-
TGTGCCAGCAGTAACCCGACACCGGGCTCCTTTTATGGCTACACCTTC,CASSNPTPGSFYGYTF,TRBJ1-2,-,TRBV6-1,-
TGTGCCTGGAGTGGCCTTTGGGGGTATGGCTACACCTTC,CAWSGLWGYGYTF,TRBJ1-2,few,TRBV30,-
TGTGCCAGCAGTTTAACGAGATTCACTGAAGCTTTCTTT,CASSLTRFTEAFF,TRBJ1-1,many,TRBV28,-
TGTGCCAGCCTCGGGACTTCGAACACCGGGGAGCTGTTTTTT,CASLGTSNTGELFF,TRBJ2-2,-,TRBV19,-
TGTGCCAGCAGTGAGCCCCCGACTAGCGGGAGATACAATGAGCAGTTCTTC,CASSEPPTSGRYNEQFF,TRBJ2-1,few,TRBV6-1,TRBD2
TGTGCCAGCAGGACTAGCGGGAGGGCCTTTGGAATGTTGGAGTTCTTC,CASRTSGRAFGMLEFF,TRBJ2-1,-,TRBV6-2/TRBV6-3,TRBD2
TGTGCCAGCAGTTATCGAGGGAGGGCTAATAATGAAAAACTGTTTTTT,CASSYRGRANNEKLFF,TRBJ1-4,few,TRBV6-5,-
TGTGCCAGCAGAGTAAGCGGGACTAGAATTAATGAGCAGTTCTTC,CASRVSGTRINEQFF,TRBJ2-1,few,TRBV27,TRBD2
TGTGCCAGCAGAGCGTCGACACCGAACACTGAAGCTTTCTTT,CASRASTPNTEAFF,TRBJ1-1,few,TRBV6-1,-
TGCGCCAGCAGCTTGGATGGGGCAGGGAGTCAGCCCCAGCATTTT,CASSLDGAGSQPQHF,TRBJ1-5,many,TRBV5-1,-
TGTGCCAGCAGCCAGGCTTACAGGGGGCGAGACACCGGGGAGCTGTTTTTT,CASSQAYRGRDTGELFF,TRBJ2-2,many,TRBV11-2,TRBD1
TGTGCCAGCTCACCTTCGTACAGACAGGGTACTGAAGCTTTCTTT,CASSPSYRQGTEAFF,TRBJ1-1,many,TRBV18,TRBD1
TGTGCCAGCAGCGGACAGCTGGAGACCCAGTACTTC,CASSGQLETQYF,TRBJ2-5,few,TRBV28,-
TGTGCCAGCACCCCAGCCAACACTGAAGCTTTCTTT,CASTPANTEAFF,TRBJ1-1,-,TRBV7-9,-
TGTGCCACCAGCAGAGATATAGCCTCCTCAACAGATACGCAGTATTTT,CATSRDIASSTDTQYF,TRBJ2-3,few,TRBV15,-
TGTGCCAGCAGCGAGGGCGGGAGAACTGCAGATACGCAGTATTTT,CASSEGGRTADTQYF,TRBJ2-3,few,TRBV7-2,TRBD2
TGTGCTAGTGGTTTGAGACTAGCGGGAGAAGGCCTCGAGCAGTACTTC,CASGLRLAGEGLEQYF,TRBJ2-7,few,TRBV12-5,TRBD2
TGTGCCAGCAGTTCTTATGCTGTCCGTGATGGCTACACCTTC,CASSSYAVRDGYTF,TRBJ1-2,-,TRBV6-2/TRBV6-3,-
TGTGCCAGCAAGGGGACAGGATCGAACACTGAAGCTTTCTTT,CASKGTGSNTEAFF,TRBJ1-1,many,TRBV27,TRBD1
TGTGCCAGCATTTATAGTATGAGTACTAACTATGGCTACACCTTC,CASIYSMSTNYGYTF,TRBJ1-2,many,TRBV28,-
TGTGCCTGGAGTTCGGCAGGTTTACCCTATGGCTACACCTTC,CAWSSAGLPYGYTF,TRBJ1-2,many,TRBV30,-
TGCAGTGCTAGGGGATTGGCGGGGGGGCAAAGGACCCAGTACTTC,CSARGLAGGQRTQYF,TRBJ2-5,many,TRBV20-1,TRBD2
TGCGCCAGCAGCTTGGCCGGGGGAAGCTCCTACGAGCAGTACTTC,CASSLAGGSSYEQYF,TRBJ2-7,-,TRBV5-1,-
TGTGCCAGCAGCCAACGGGCGGGGGGGACCCAGTACTTC,CASSQRAGGTQYF,TRBJ2-5,-,TRBV3-1,TRBD2
TGTGCCACCAGTGATTTGCCGGCAGGGAAAGCTTTCTTT,CATSDLPAGKAFF,TRBJ1-1,few,TRBV24-1,-
TGTGCCAGCAGGGAAAACCCAGATACGCAGTATTTT,CASRENPDTQYF,TRBJ2-3,many,TRBV2,-
TGCGCCAGCAGCTTGCAGCGGGTAGGGGATGAGCAGTTCTTC,CASSLQRVGDEQFF,TRBJ2-1,many,TRBV5-1,-
TGTGCCAGTAAACCCGGCGGGAGGGGAGCAGATACGCAGTATTTT,CASKPGGRGADTQYF,TRBJ2-3,-,TRBV6-1,TRBD2
TGTGCCACCAATACAAATGGTGGGGGAGTCAATGAGCAGTTCTTC,CATNTNGGGVNEQFF,TRBJ2-1,few,TRBV24-1,-
TGCGCCAGCAGCTTGCAAAGCTCCTACAATGAGCAGTCCTTC,CASSLQSSYNEQSF,TRBJ2-1,-,TRBV5-1,-
TGTGCCAGCAGTACACCTGGGACAGGGGGGGCCTACGAGCAGTACTTC,CASSTPGTGGAYEQYF,TRBJ2-7,many,TRBV28,TRBD1
TGTGCCACCAGTGGATCCACCCACGGGGATACGCAGTATTTT,CATSGSTHGDTQYF,TRBJ2-3,-,TRBV24-1,-
TGTGCCAGCATGACGGGTGGCGTGGACATTCAGTACTTC,CASMTGGVDIQYF,TRBJ2-4,-,TRBV6-2/TRBV6-3,-
TGCAGTGCTAGAAGCAAAAGTGGCACACCCTCCGCTTTCTTT,CSARSKSGTPSAFF,TRBJ1-1,few,TRBV20-1,-